These T cell receptor beta chains were read from a single sample in a study of graft-versus-host responses after intestinal transplantation. The method was immunoSEQ multiplex PCR; TCRdb's version includes in-frame clones alone and lacks a portion of them. The sample has around 12,000 clones; approximately 94% are singletons. Here the sequenced sample was PBMCs, taken about 34 months after intestinal transplantation. Source of these receptors: a human patient who received an intestinal transplant, so some T cells may come from the graft donor. Each CDR3 is given with its conserved first and last residue. The D gene is left open where the match is weak. Expanded clones are given a class, and other clones once, few, many or no size at all.

j_call: TRBJ1-4
v_call: TRBV5-5
d_call: .
clone_size: .
cdr3_aa: CASSPTERANEKLFF
cdr3_nt: TGTGCCAGCAGCCCCACAGAGCGAGCTAATGAAAAACTGTTTTTT

j_call: TRBJ2-3
v_call: TRBV6-6
d_call: .
clone_size: .
cdr3_aa: CASSLPVSTTQYF
cdr3_nt: TGTGCCAGCAGTCTCCCAGTAAGCACTACGCAGTATTTT

j_call: TRBJ2-5
v_call: TRBV6-5
d_call: .
clone_size: .
cdr3_aa: CASTGSGETQYF
cdr3_nt: TGTGCCAGCACGGGTAGCGGAGAGACCCAGTACTTC

j_call: TRBJ1-5
v_call: TRBV18
d_call: .
clone_size: .
cdr3_aa: CASSPPGSQFTQPQHF
cdr3_nt: TGTGCCAGCTCACCCCCAGGGTCCCAGTTTACTCAGCCCCAGCATTTT

j_call: TRBJ2-7
v_call: TRBV4-1
d_call: .
clone_size: few
cdr3_aa: CASSQDAGSYEQYF
cdr3_nt: TGCGCCAGCAGCCAAGATGCGGGGAGTTACGAGCAGTACTTC

j_call: TRBJ2-7
v_call: TRBV19
d_call: .
clone_size: .
cdr3_aa: CASSFAVSYEQYF
cdr3_nt: TGTGCCAGTAGTTTCGCGGTCAGCTACGAGCAGTACTTC

j_call: TRBJ1-2
v_call: TRBV28
d_call: TRBD1
clone_size: once
cdr3_aa: CASSLRGRYGYTF
cdr3_nt: TGTGCCAGCAGCCTCAGGGGGCGATATGGCTACACCTTC

j_call: TRBJ1-2
v_call: TRBV6-6
d_call: TRBD1
clone_size: .
cdr3_aa: CASSSGTVLLGYTF
cdr3_nt: TGTGCCAGCAGTTCCGGGACAGTTCTATTAGGCTACACCTTC

j_call: TRBJ2-7
v_call: TRBV9
d_call: TRBD1
clone_size: .
cdr3_aa: CASSARDSSSYEQYF
cdr3_nt: TGTGCCAGCAGCGCCCGGGACAGTAGCTCCTACGAGCAGTACTTC

j_call: TRBJ2-7
v_call: TRBV10-3
d_call: .
clone_size: .
cdr3_aa: CAISRAQAYEQYF
cdr3_nt: TGTGCCATCAGTCGGGCACAGGCCTACGAGCAGTACTTC

j_call: TRBJ2-5
v_call: TRBV11-1
d_call: .
clone_size: .
cdr3_aa: CASSPDIVETQYF
cdr3_nt: TGTGCCAGCAGCCCCGACATTGTGGAGACCCAGTACTTC

j_call: TRBJ2-1
v_call: TRBV5-1
d_call: .
clone_size: .
cdr3_aa: CASSLREIRVAGGNEQFF
cdr3_nt: TGCGCCAGCAGCCTAAGAGAGATAAGGGTAGCCGGGGGCAATGAGCAGTTCTTC

j_call: TRBJ2-3
v_call: TRBV7-3
d_call: TRBD2
clone_size: once
cdr3_aa: CASSLTSGTSPDTQYF
cdr3_nt: TGTGCCAGCAGCTTAACGTCGGGGACTAGCCCAGATACGCAGTATTTT

j_call: TRBJ1-2
v_call: TRBV18
d_call: TRBD1
clone_size: .
cdr3_aa: CASSPWGDSPNYGYTF
cdr3_nt: TGTGCCAGCTCACCATGGGGGGACAGCCCTAACTATGGCTACACCTTC

j_call: TRBJ1-2
v_call: TRBV10-3
d_call: .
clone_size: once
cdr3_aa: CAIRGRENYGYTF
cdr3_nt: TGTGCCATCAGAGGGCGAGAAAACTATGGCTACACCTTC

j_call: TRBJ1-5
v_call: TRBV7-2
d_call: .
clone_size: .
cdr3_aa: CASSPGGGLVSNQPQHF
cdr3_nt: TGTGCCAGCAGCCCGGGGGGGGGATTAGTTAGCAATCAGCCCCAGCATTTT

j_call: TRBJ2-7
v_call: TRBV9
d_call: .
clone_size: .
cdr3_aa: CASSVAGVFDEQYF
cdr3_nt: TGTGCCAGCAGCGTAGCAGGGGTCTTCGACGAGCAGTACTTC

j_call: TRBJ2-5
v_call: TRBV2
d_call: .
clone_size: .
cdr3_aa: CASSPSGDRGRVTQYF
cdr3_nt: TGTGCCAGCAGCCCATCGGGGGACCGGGGTAGAGTGACCCAGTACTTC

j_call: TRBJ2-2
v_call: TRBV19
d_call: .
clone_size: .
cdr3_aa: CASSIPGPNTGELFF
cdr3_nt: TGTGCCAGTAGTATACCCGGACCCAACACCGGGGAGCTGTTTTTT

j_call: TRBJ2-1
v_call: TRBV5-4
d_call: TRBD2
clone_size: .
cdr3_aa: CASIDGTSGGNEQFF
cdr3_nt: TGTGCCAGCATTGACGGAACTAGCGGGGGGAATGAGCAGTTCTTC

j_call: TRBJ1-1
v_call: TRBV9
d_call: TRBD1
clone_size: .
cdr3_aa: CASSSTGGPEAFF
cdr3_nt: TGTGCCAGCAGCTCAACAGGGGGCCCTGAAGCTTTCTTT

j_call: TRBJ1-1
v_call: TRBV6-5
d_call: .
clone_size: .
cdr3_aa: CASSFEGRAAEAFF
cdr3_nt: TGTGCCAGCAGTTTCGAAGGGAGAGCAGCTGAAGCTTTCTTT

j_call: TRBJ1-2
v_call: TRBV19
d_call: .
clone_size: .
cdr3_aa: CASSIIDVPLRGYTF
cdr3_nt: TGTGCCAGTAGTATAATAGATGTTCCCCTTCGTGGCTACACCTTC

j_call: TRBJ1-3
v_call: TRBV9
d_call: .
clone_size: .
cdr3_aa: CASTPDSRNTIYF
cdr3_nt: TGTGCCAGCACCCCGGACAGCCGAAACACCATATATTTT

j_call: TRBJ2-1
v_call: TRBV6-4
d_call: .
clone_size: .
cdr3_aa: CASSDSGPEQFF
cdr3_nt: TGTGCCAGCAGTGACTCGGGTCCCGAGCAGTTCTTC

j_call: TRBJ1-2
v_call: TRBV9
d_call: TRBD1
clone_size: .
cdr3_aa: CASETTGGSGYTF
cdr3_nt: TGTGCCAGCGAAACCACAGGGGGCTCTGGCTACACCTTC

j_call: TRBJ1-3
v_call: TRBV2
d_call: .
clone_size: .
cdr3_aa: CAASQLFSGNTIYF
cdr3_nt: TGTGCCGCCTCACAGCTTTTCTCTGGAAACACCATATATTTT

j_call: TRBJ2-5
v_call: TRBV6-1
d_call: .
clone_size: .
cdr3_aa: CASRRDTETQYF
cdr3_nt: TGTGCCAGCAGGCGGGACACAGAGACCCAGTACTTC

j_call: TRBJ1-1
v_call: TRBV7-3
d_call: .
clone_size: .
cdr3_aa: CASSAQGANTEAFF
cdr3_nt: TGTGCCAGCAGCGCCCAGGGAGCTAACACTGAAGCTTTCTTT

j_call: TRBJ2-1
v_call: TRBV10-2
d_call: .
clone_size: .
cdr3_aa: CASGGGPLYNEQFF
cdr3_nt: TGCGCCAGCGGGGGAGGCCCCCTATACAATGAGCAGTTCTTC

j_call: TRBJ1-2
v_call: TRBV7-9
d_call: TRBD1
clone_size: .
cdr3_aa: CASSQLTGGLRLGYTF
cdr3_nt: TGTGCCAGCAGCCAACTTACAGGGGGCCTACGTTTGGGCTACACCTTC

j_call: TRBJ1-1
v_call: TRBV9
d_call: .
clone_size: .
cdr3_aa: CASSAMNTEAFF
cdr3_nt: TGTGCCAGCAGCGCCATGAACACTGAAGCTTTCTTT

j_call: TRBJ2-7
v_call: TRBV29-1
d_call: TRBD1
clone_size: .
cdr3_aa: CSAAIGTGSEQYF
cdr3_nt: TGCAGCGCCGCTATTGGGACAGGGAGCGAGCAGTACTTC

j_call: TRBJ1-4
v_call: TRBV2
d_call: .
clone_size: .
cdr3_aa: CASVPRRDNEKLFF
cdr3_nt: TGTGCCAGCGTTCCCCGCAGAGATAATGAAAAACTGTTTTTT

j_call: TRBJ2-1
v_call: TRBV12-2
d_call: .
clone_size: once
cdr3_aa: CASRLGPTSVRNEQFF
cdr3_nt: TGTGCAAGTCGCTTAGGGCCTACTTCAGTCCGGAATGAGCAGTTCTTC

j_call: TRBJ1-4
v_call: TRBV18
d_call: TRBD1
clone_size: .
cdr3_aa: CASSPNIQGRSEKLFF
cdr3_nt: TGTGCCAGCTCACCAAATATACAGGGGCGGAGCGAAAAACTGTTTTTT

j_call: TRBJ1-1
v_call: TRBV5-1
d_call: .
clone_size: .
cdr3_aa: CASSLIGGGTEAFF
cdr3_nt: TGCGCCAGCAGCTTGATAGGCGGGGGTACTGAAGCTTTCTTT

j_call: TRBJ1-5
v_call: TRBV4-1
d_call: .
clone_size: .
cdr3_aa: CASSQHYSNQPQHF
cdr3_nt: TGCGCCAGCAGCCAACATTATAGCAATCAGCCCCAGCATTTT

j_call: TRBJ1-1
v_call: TRBV20-1
d_call: .
clone_size: few
cdr3_aa: CSGEQNTEAFF
cdr3_nt: TGCAGTGGTGAGCAGAACACTGAAGCTTTCTTT

j_call: TRBJ1-2
v_call: TRBV19
d_call: TRBD1
clone_size: .
cdr3_aa: CASSMMNRGNGYTF
cdr3_nt: TGTGCCAGTAGTATGATGAACAGGGGGAATGGCTACACCTTC

j_call: TRBJ2-5
v_call: TRBV4-1
d_call: .
clone_size: .
cdr3_aa: CASSPQGSQETQYF
cdr3_nt: TGCGCCAGCAGCCCGCAGGGAAGTCAAGAGACCCAGTACTTC

j_call: TRBJ1-2
v_call: TRBV5-1
d_call: TRBD1
clone_size: once
cdr3_aa: CASSDGQGWHGYTF
cdr3_nt: TGCGCCAGCAGCGATGGACAGGGATGGCATGGCTACACCTTC

j_call: TRBJ2-7
v_call: TRBV11-1
d_call: TRBD1
clone_size: .
cdr3_aa: CASSLAKGQSYEQYF
cdr3_nt: TGTGCCAGCAGCTTAGCCAAGGGACAGTCCTACGAGCAGTACTTC

j_call: TRBJ2-7
v_call: TRBV5-3
d_call: .
clone_size: .
cdr3_aa: CARSLGQPSYEQYF
cdr3_nt: TGTGCCAGAAGCTTGGGGCAGCCCTCCTACGAGCAGTACTTC